One and the same sample provided the 20 T cell receptor beta chains below, sequenced in a study of T cell responses to AZD1222 COVID-19 vaccine. Assay: immunoSEQ multiplex PCR; the TCRdb copy retains only in-frame clones and omits some. The sample has roughly 70,000 clones, about 91% seen once. This specimen consisted of peripheral blood, obtained 28 days after the second AZD1222 dose. The origin of the receptors is an adult who received the AZD1222 COVID-19 vaccine.

J is TRBJ1-5 and V is TRBV24-1; TRBD1 is a possible D gene (6 bases). V lost 4 bases to trimming and J lost 6 bases, with 18 bases between them. The CDR3 loop spans 16 amino acids. Germline values: CDR1 KGHDR, CDR2 SFDVKD. The CDR3 sequence is CATSDPSQGPGQPQHF. The DNA for the CDR3 is TGTGCCACCAGTGACCCCTCGCAGGGGCCGGGTCAGCCCCAGCATTTT.

The J gene is TRBJ2-7, the V gene TRBV7-2; maybe TRBD1 (5 bases). V was pared by 2 bases and J by 4 bases, with 24 bases between. This CDR3 is built from 18 residues. CDR1 and CDR2 from the germline V gene are SGHTA and FQGNSA. The CDR3 DNA is TGTGCCAGCAGCTTAATTTGGTCCGGAGTCAGGGTGGGATACGAGCAGTACTTC. Protein sequence: CASSLIWSGVRVGYEQYF.

This clone has only a few counts. The J gene is TRBJ1-2, the V gene TRBV3-1 (or the pseudogene TRBV3-2); 7 nucleotides line up with TRBD1. Germline loops: CDR1 LGHDT, CDR2 YNNKEL (reference sequence). The CDR3 is 15 residues long. After removal of 5 bases from V and 6 bases from J, the junction contained 12 bases not matched to a gene. CDR3 DNA: TGTGCCAGCAGCTTTCGATATCAGGGGGAAAATGGCTACACCTTC. The encoded protein is CASSFRYQGENGYTF.

The CDR3 nucleotides are TGCGCCAGCAGTGACTATCCAGAAAAACTACCCAAAAACATTCAGTACTTC. This sequence encodes CASSDYPEKLPKNIQYF. The chain combines TRBV10-1 with TRBJ2-4, with D uncertain. Trimming stripped 3 bases from V and 2 bases from J, with 17 bases between. Germline CDR1 WNHNN, CDR2 SYGVQD (reference sequence). The CDR3 extends over 17 amino acids.

This clone was observed once. V usage is TRBV7-8 and J usage is TRBJ2-2, with no clear D. CDR3 size: 13 residues. Looked up from germline, CDR1 is SGHVS and CDR2 is FQNEAQ. The V end was cut by 5 bases, the J end by 4 bases, with 8 bases between. The CDR3 spells CASSRDFTGELFF. The CDR3 region has the DNA TGTGCCAGCAGCCGTGACTTCACCGGGGAGCTGTTTTTT.

The chain combines TRBV2 with TRBJ1-2, with a weak D call TRBD1 (5 bases). CDR1 SNHLY and CDR2 FYNNEI come from the germline V gene. V was cut by 7 bases and J by 2 bases, with 8 bases left in between. There are 12 residues in the CDR3. The CDR3 here is CASIGTNYGYTF. The DNA for the CDR3 is TGTGCCAGCATAGGGACCAACTATGGCTACACCTTC.

This clone was counted a few times. The chain joins TRBV24-1 to TRBJ1-2; D uncertain. This CDR3 spans 13 amino acids. With 4 bases removed from V and 4 bases from J, the gap between germline ends came to 9 bases. CDR1 and CDR2 from the germline V gene are KGHDR and SFDVKD. The chain's CDR3 is CATSDATAYGYTF. As DNA, the CDR3 is TGTGCCACCAGTGACGCCACAGCCTATGGCTACACCTTC.

This chain links TRBV3-1 (or the pseudogene TRBV3-2) with TRBJ2-6, with 7 nucleotides matching TRBD1. Germline CDR1 LGHDT, CDR2 YNNKEL (reference sequence). The V and J ends lost 1 base and 4 bases, in that order; junction bases with no gene match: 7. The CDR3 is 17 residues long. The CDR3 nucleotides read TGTGCCAGCAGCCAAGTGGACAGGAACCGGGGGGCCAACGTCCTGACTTTC. Translating it yields CASSQVDRNRGANVLTF.

CDR3 nucleotide sequence: TGTGCCAGCAGCCAAGTTTCTTCCCCGTTAACTAGCGATGAGCAGTTCTTC. Amino acids: CASSQVSSPLTSDEQFF. The chain employs TRBV4-2 and TRBJ2-1, with TRBD2 matching over 7 bases. The V gene end was trimmed by 1 base and the J gene end by 8 bases; junction bases not matched to a gene: 14. The length of the CDR3 is 17 residues. Germline V gene lookup returns CDR1 LGHNA and CDR2 YNFKEQ.

The CDR3 loop reads CASSTGRGGTDTQYF. CDR3 nucleotide sequence: TGTGCCAGCAGCACAGGGCGGGGGGGCACAGATACGCAGTATTTT. The chain couples TRBV7-9 to TRBJ2-3, with 8 bases identical to TRBD2. The CDR3 has 15 residues. Losses at the gene ends were 5 bases for V and 1 base for J; bases not matched to a gene: 5. Germline CDR1 reads SEHNR; CDR2 reads FQNEAQ (reference sequence).

The gene calls are TRBV14 and TRBJ2-1, with 9 bases matching TRBD2. The CDR3 is 16 amino acids. V lost 0 bases and J lost 6; bases outside the gene matches: 6. Germline-derived CDR1 and CDR2 are SGHDN and FVKESK. CDR3 region: CASSQDLATSGNEQFF. The CDR3 DNA reads as TGTGCCAGCAGCCAAGATTTAGCGACTAGCGGCAATGAGCAGTTCTTC.

This clone was counted between two and nine times. Here the CDR3 reads CAISEGDGRNTEAFF. CDR3 DNA: TGTGCCATCAGTGAGGGGGACGGAAGGAACACTGAAGCTTTCTTT. This chain links TRBV10-3 with TRBJ1-1, with D maybe TRBD1 (5 bases). The CDR3 covers 15 residues. The V end was cut by 2 bases, the J end by 1 base, with 11 bases between. Per the germline V gene, CDR1 is ENHRY and CDR2 is SYGVKD.

This chain joins TRBV30 and TRBJ1-2; 8 bases match TRBD1. Germline V CDR1 and CDR2: GTSNPN, SVGIG (reference sequence). The trim removed 3 bases at V and 8 bases at J, leaving 2 bases unmatched. The CDR3 runs to 11 residues. CDR3 sequence reads: CAWSQGAGYTF. The DNA of the CDR3 is TGTGCCTGGAGCCAGGGGGCGGGCTACACCTTC.

The gene calls are TRBV9 and TRBJ2-3; TRBD2 agrees at 14 bases. The CDR3 totals 17 residues. Trimming cost V 3 bases and J 5 bases; bases outside gene matches: 8. The germline V gene encodes CDR1 SGDLS and CDR2 YYNGEE. The CDR3: CASSAGGTSGSRDTQYF. In nucleotides, the CDR3 is TGTGCCAGCAGCGCTGGAGGGACTAGCGGGAGTAGAGATACGCAGTATTTT.

The V call is TRBV27, the J call TRBJ2-5, with D possibly TRBD2 on 5 matching bases. This CDR3 has 13 amino acids. Germline V gene sequence: CDR1 MNHEY, CDR2 SMNVEV (reference sequence). V gave up 5 bases and J gave up 3 bases, with 10 bases separating them. This chain's CDR3 is CASSSPGKETQYF. The CDR3 bases are TGTGCCAGCAGTAGTCCGGGGAAAGAGACCCAGTACTTC.

The genes are TRBV20-1 and TRBJ2-1, with D uncertain. Germline V gene sequence: CDR1 DFQATT, CDR2 SNEGSKA (reference sequence). Between the trimmed V and J ends, which lost 4 bases and 5 bases, there was a span of 0 bases. CDR3 length equals 9 residues. The CDR3 sequence: CSANNEQFF. DNA for the CDR3: TGCAGTGCTAACAATGAGCAGTTCTTC.

This chain uses TRBV9 with TRBJ2-1; 7 positions match TRBD2. This CDR3 is built from 15 residues. Per germline, CDR1 SGDLS and CDR2 YYNGEE. V gave up 4 bases and J gave up 2 bases; unmatched junction bases: 6. The CDR3 reads CASSSRLAAYNEQFF. CDR3 DNA sequence: TGTGCCAGCAGCTCCCGACTAGCAGCCTACAATGAGCAGTTCTTC. Looking up the rest from reference TRBV9 and TRBJ2-1 gives the full variable domain: DSGVTQTPKHLITATGQRVTLRCSPRSGDLSVYWYQQSLDQGLQFLIQYYNGEERAKGNILERFSAQQFPDLHSELNLSSLELGDSALYFCASSSRLAAYNEQFFGPGTRLTVL.

The rearrangement links TRBV5-1 to TRBJ2-5, with 8 bases fitting TRBD2. The germline CDR1 and CDR2 sequences are SGHRS and YFSETQ. J was trimmed by 5 bases and V by 0 bases; bases with no gene match: 3. The CDR3 has 14 amino acids. The CDR3: CASSLGSGGETQYF. CDR3 sequence (DNA): TGCGCCAGCAGCTTGGGAAGCGGGGGTGAGACCCAGTACTTC.

This chain connects TRBV6-2 or TRBV6-3 to TRBJ2-2; a possible D gene is TRBD1 (6 bases). Germline V CDR1 and CDR2: MNHEY, SVGEGT. V shed 2 bases and J shed 5 bases, with 15 bases lying between them. This CDR3 spans 16 amino acids. For the CDR3, the DNA is TGTGCCAGCAGTTACCCAAACAGGGTACGGACCGGGGAGCTGTTTTTT. Translated, it gives CASSYPNRVRTGELFF.

The genes are TRBV4-2 and TRBJ1-2; D is unresolved. CDR1 is LGHNA and CDR2 is YNFKEQ in the germline V gene. V was trimmed by 3 bases and J by 3 bases, leaving 14 bases between them. The CDR3 runs to 15 residues. The CDR3 nucleotides read TGTGCCAGCAGCCAGGGCCCCGGACGAGACTATGGCTACACCTTC. Its protein is CASSQGPGRDYGYTF.